This T cell receptor (beta chain) stems from a study of T cell changes during pregnancy in multiple sclerosis. V lost 4 bases to trimming and J lost 4 bases; unmatched junction nucleotides: 1. Germline CDR1 is SSHAT and CDR2 is FNYEAQ (reference sequence). The CDR3 spans 15 residues. Assay used: immunoSEQ multiplex PCR; TCRdb lists only in-frame clones, some missing. The table includes about 59,000 clones, about 94% detected once. The chain links TRBV7-7 to TRBJ2-2; 12 nucleotides match TRBD2. The clonotype was recovered from a female donor with multiple sclerosis, enrolled in a pregnancy study. This material consisted of CD8+ T cells from peripheral blood mononuclear cells, taken after pregnancy. CDR3 nucleotides: TGTGCCAGCAGCTCGACTAGCGGGGGCACCGGGGAGCTGTTTTTT. It yields the protein CASSSTSGGTGELFF.